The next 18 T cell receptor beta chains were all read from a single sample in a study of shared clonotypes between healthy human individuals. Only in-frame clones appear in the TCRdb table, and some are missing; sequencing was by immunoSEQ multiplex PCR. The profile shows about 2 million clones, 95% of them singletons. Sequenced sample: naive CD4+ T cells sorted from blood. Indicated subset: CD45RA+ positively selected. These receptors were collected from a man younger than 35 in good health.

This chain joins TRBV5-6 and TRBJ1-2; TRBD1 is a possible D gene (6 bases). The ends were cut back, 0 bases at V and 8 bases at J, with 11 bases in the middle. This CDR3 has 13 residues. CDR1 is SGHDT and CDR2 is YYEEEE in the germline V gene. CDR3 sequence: CASSLGTAWGYTF. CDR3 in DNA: TGTGCCAGCAGCTTGGGGACAGCATGGGGCTACACCTTC.

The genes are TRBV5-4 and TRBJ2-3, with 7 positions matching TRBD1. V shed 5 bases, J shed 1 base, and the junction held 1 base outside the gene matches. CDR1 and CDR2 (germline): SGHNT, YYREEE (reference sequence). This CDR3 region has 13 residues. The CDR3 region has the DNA TGTGCCAGCAGGGGGACAGGCACAGATACGCAGTATTTT. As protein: CASRGTGTDTQYF.

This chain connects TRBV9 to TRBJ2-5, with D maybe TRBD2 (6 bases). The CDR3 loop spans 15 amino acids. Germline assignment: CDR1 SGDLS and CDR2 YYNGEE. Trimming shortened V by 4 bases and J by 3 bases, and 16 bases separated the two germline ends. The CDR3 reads CASSPFPGGEETQYF. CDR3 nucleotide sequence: TGTGCCAGCAGCCCATTTCCCGGGGGTGAAGAGACCCAGTACTTC.

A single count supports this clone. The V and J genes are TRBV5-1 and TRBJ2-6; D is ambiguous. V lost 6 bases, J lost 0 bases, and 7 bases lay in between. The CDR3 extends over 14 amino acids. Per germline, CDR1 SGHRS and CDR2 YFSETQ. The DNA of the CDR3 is TGCGCCAGCAAGGGATTCTCTGGGGCCAACGTCCTGACTTTC. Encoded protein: CASKGFSGANVLTF.

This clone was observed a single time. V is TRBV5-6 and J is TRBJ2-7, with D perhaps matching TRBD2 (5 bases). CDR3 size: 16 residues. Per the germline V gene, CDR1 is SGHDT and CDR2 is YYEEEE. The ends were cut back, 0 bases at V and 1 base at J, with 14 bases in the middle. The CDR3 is CASSLAQPGDSYEQYF. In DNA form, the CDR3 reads TGTGCCAGCAGCTTGGCCCAGCCCGGGGATTCCTACGAGCAGTACTTC. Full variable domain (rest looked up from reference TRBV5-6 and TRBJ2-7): DAGVTQSPTHLIKTRGQQVTLRCSPKSGHDTVSWYQQALGQGPQFIFQYYEEEERQRGNFPDRFSGHQFPNYSSELNVNALLLGDSALYLCASSLAQPGDSYEQYFGPGTRLTVT.

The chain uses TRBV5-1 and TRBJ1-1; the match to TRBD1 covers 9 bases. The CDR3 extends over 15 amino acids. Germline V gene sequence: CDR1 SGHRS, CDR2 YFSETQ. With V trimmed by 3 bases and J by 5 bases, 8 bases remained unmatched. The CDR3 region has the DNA TGCGCCAGCAGCTGGGGACAGGGCGTTTCAACTGAAGCTTTCTTT. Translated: CASSWGQGVSTEAFF.

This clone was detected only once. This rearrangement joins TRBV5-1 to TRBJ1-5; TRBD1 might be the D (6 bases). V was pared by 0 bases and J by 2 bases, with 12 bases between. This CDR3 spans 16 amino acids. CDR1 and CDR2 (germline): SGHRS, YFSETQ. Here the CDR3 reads CASSLDGQGRNQPQHF. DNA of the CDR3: TGCGCCAGCAGCTTGGATGGCCAGGGGCGCAATCAGCCCCAGCATTTT.

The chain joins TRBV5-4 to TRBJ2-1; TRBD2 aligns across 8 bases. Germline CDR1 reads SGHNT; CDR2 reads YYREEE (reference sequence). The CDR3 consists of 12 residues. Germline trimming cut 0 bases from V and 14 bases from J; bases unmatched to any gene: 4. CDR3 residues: CASSLAGRGEFF. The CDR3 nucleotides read TGTGCCAGCAGCTTGGCCGGGAGGGGAGAGTTCTTC.

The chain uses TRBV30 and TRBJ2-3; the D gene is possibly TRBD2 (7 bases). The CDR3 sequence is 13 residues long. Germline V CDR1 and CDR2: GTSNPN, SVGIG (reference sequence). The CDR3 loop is CAGTRGGPDTQYF. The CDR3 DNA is TGTGCAGGGACCAGGGGAGGGCCAGATACGCAGTATTTT.

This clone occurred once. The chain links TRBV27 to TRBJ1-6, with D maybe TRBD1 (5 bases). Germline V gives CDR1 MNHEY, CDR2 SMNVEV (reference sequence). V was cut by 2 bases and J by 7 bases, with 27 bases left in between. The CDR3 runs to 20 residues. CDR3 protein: CASSLRPRSGPALPNSPLHF. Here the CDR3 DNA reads TGTGCCAGCAGTTTACGCCCCCGGTCGGGACCGGCGCTTCCCAATTCACCCCTCCACTTT.

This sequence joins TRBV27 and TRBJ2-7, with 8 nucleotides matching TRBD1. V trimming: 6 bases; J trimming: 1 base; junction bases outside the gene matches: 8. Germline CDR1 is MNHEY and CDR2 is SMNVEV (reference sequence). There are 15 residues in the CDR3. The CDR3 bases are TGTGCCAGCAGCACACTCCGACAGGGGTCCTACGAGCAGTACTTC. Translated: CASSTLRQGSYEQYF.

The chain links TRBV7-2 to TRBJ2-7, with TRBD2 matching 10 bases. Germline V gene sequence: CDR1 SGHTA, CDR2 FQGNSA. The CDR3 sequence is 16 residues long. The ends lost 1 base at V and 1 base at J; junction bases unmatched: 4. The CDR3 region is CASSLGPAGGSYEQYF. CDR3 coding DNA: TGTGCCAGCAGCTTAGGGCCAGCGGGGGGGTCCTACGAGCAGTACTTC.

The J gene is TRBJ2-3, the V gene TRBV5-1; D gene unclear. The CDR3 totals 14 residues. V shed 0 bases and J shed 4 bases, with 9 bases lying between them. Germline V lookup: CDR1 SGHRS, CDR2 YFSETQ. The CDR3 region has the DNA TGCGCCAGCAGCTTGGGACCCGACGCAGATACGCAGTATTTT. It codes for CASSLGPDADTQYF.

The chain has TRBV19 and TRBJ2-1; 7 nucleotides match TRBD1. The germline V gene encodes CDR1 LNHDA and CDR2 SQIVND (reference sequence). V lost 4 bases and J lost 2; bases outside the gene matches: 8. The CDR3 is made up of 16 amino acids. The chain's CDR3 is CASSTQGVLAYNEQFF. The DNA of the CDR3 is TGTGCCAGTAGTACCCAGGGGGTTCTTGCCTACAATGAGCAGTTCTTC.

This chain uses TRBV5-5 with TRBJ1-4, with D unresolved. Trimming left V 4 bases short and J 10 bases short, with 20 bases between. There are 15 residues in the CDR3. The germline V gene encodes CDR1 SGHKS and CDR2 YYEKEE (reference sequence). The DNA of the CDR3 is TGTGCCAGCAGCCCTGGAACGGACCCTTGGGGAAAACTGTTTTTT. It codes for CASSPGTDPWGKLFF.

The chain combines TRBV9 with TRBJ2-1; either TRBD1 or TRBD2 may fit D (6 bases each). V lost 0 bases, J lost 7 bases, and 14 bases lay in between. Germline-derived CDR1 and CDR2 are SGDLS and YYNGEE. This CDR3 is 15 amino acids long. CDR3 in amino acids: CASSVDLARGNEQFF. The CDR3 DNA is TGTGCCAGCAGCGTAGATCTAGCGAGGGGGAATGAGCAGTTCTTC.

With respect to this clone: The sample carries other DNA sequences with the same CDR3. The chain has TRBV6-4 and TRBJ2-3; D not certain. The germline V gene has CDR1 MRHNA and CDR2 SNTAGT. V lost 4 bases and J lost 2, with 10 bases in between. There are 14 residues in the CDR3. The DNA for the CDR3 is TGTGCCAGCAGTGGGGGTGGCTCCACAGATACGCAGTATTTT. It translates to CASSGGGSTDTQYF.

The CDR3 DNA is TGCGCCAGCAGCTCCTTGACTAGCGGGGTGACGGTTCAGTACTTC. This codes for CASSSLTSGVTVQYF. The V and J genes are TRBV5-1 and TRBJ2-4; 11 bases fit TRBD2. The CDR3 covers 15 residues. The germline V gene has CDR1 SGHRS and CDR2 YFSETQ. The V segment lost 3 bases and the J segment 11 bases; nucleotides outside the gene matches: 10.